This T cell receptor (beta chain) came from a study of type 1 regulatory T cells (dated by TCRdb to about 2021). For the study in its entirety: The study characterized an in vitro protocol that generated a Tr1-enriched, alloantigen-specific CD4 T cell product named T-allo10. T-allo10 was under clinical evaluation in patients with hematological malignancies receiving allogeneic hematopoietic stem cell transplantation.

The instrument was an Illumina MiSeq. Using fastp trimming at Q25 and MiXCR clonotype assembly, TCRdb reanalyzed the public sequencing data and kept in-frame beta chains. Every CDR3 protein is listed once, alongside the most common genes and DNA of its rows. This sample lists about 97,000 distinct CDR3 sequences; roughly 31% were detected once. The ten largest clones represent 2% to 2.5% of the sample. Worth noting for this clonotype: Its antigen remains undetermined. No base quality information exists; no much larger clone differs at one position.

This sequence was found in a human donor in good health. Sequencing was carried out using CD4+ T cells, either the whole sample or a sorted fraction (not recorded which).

The CDR3 protein: CASSEGARNTEAFF. The DNA sequence follows: TGTGCCAGCTCGGAGGGGGCCCGGAACACTGAAGCTTTCTTT. The sequence is built from TRBV18 and TRBJ1-1, and TRBD1 aligns with 7 junction nucleotides. Relative to germline, V is missing 6 bases and J is missing 1 base, with 5 bases of the junction outside any gene match. Looking up the germline V gene yields CDR1 KGHSH and CDR2 LQKENI. The CDR3 goes from the cysteine to the phenylalanine over 14 residues. Only the CDR3 portion is preserved as DNA: 42 bases, with reading frame beginning at the first base.